The 4 T cell receptor delta chains in this list originate from one sample, sequenced in a study of DNA immune sequencing with unique molecular identifiers. Genomic DNA underwent 32-plex PCR targeting all 8 TRDV and 4 TRDJ genes. Adapter PCR followed approximately 3 barcoding PCR cycles that attached a 12-nucleotide UMI. TCRdb re-called the multiplex PCR reads using CATT. Among 4,500 to 6,000 delta-chain clones listed, over 10% were seen once. The sequencing input was gamma-delta T cells enriched from blood buffy coat, or unenriched PBMCs (not recorded which). The source of these receptors is a human donor in good health.

A note on this clone: A much larger clone lies one base from this, so it may be a read error. With the J gene uncalled, the V gene is TRDV1; TRDD3, the D gene given by the table, was not confirmed from the DNA. Germline assignment: CDR1 TSWWSYY and CDR2 QGS. The CDR3 sequence is 23 residues long. For the CDR3, the DNA is TGTGCTCTTGCCCGCCTAGCCTTCCTCGGGCGGACTGAGAGATACGCGCTTTCTTATAAACACATCTTT. It is translated as CALARLAFLGRTERYALSYKHIF.

This clone has a count of ten or more. The chain joins TRDV2 to TRDJ1; 12 bases fit TRDD3. With V trimmed by 3 bases and J by 4 bases, 5 bases remained unmatched. The CDR3 consists of 15 residues. Germline loops: CDR1 GEAIGNYY, CDR2 EKD. Here the CDR3 reads CACDPWGIRDDKLIF. In DNA, the CDR3 is TGTGCCTGTGACCCCTGGGGGATACGCGACGATAAACTCATCTTT.

As regards this clone: In the same sample, other DNA sequences code for this CDR3. The V gene reported is TRDV1; the J gene is uncalled; the D segment call TRDD3 is taken from the table without a DNA check. Germline V gene lookup returns CDR1 TSWWSYY and CDR2 QGS. The CDR3 length is 21 residues. CDR3 sequence reads: CALGEPFLRRITGGYDDKLIF. CDR3 DNA sequence: TGTGCTCTTGGGGAACCTTTCCTACGCCGTATTACTGGGGGATACGACGATAAACTTATCTTT.

The called J gene is TRDJ1, whereas the V gene has no call; the table calls TRDD3, which could not be checked here. The length of the CDR3 is 18 residues. The CDR3 is CALGELPILGPPVWKLIF. The CDR3 bases are TGTGCTCTTGGGGAACTTCCCATACTGGGGCCGCCGGTATGGAAACTCATCTTT.